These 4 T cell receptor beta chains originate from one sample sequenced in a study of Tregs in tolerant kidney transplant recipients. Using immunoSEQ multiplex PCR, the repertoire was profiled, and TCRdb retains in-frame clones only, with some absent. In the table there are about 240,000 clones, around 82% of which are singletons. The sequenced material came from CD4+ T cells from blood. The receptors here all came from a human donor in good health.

CDR3 in DNA: TGCGCCAGCAGTCAATCCGACAGGGTTTCACTCTACGAGCAGTACTTC. It specifies CASSQSDRVSLYEQYF. The J gene is TRBJ2-7, the V gene TRBV23-1; 7 positions match TRBD1. Being an ORF, TRBV23-1 has a function that is uncertain. Trimming cost V 0 bases and J 3 bases; bases outside gene matches: 8. This CDR3 is built from 16 residues.

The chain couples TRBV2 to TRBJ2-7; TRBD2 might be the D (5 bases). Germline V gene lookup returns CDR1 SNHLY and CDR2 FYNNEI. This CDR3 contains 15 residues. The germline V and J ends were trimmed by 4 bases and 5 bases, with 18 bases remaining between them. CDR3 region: CASSGATPGVDEQYF. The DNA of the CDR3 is TGTGCCAGCAGTGGGGCTACCCCCGGGGTGGACGAGCAGTACTTC.

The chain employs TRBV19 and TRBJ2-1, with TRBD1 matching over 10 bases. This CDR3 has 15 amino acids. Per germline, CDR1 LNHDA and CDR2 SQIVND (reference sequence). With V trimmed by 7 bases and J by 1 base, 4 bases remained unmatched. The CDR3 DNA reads TGTGCCAGTACTCGACAGGGGGCATCCTACAATGAGCAGTTCTTC. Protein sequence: CASTRQGASYNEQFF.

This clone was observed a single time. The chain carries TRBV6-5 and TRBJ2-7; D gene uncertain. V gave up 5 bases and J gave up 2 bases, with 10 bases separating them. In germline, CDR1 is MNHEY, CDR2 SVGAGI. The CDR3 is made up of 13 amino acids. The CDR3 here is CASSEAKPYEQYF. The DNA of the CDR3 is TGTGCCAGCAGTGAGGCGAAGCCCTACGAGCAGTACTTC.